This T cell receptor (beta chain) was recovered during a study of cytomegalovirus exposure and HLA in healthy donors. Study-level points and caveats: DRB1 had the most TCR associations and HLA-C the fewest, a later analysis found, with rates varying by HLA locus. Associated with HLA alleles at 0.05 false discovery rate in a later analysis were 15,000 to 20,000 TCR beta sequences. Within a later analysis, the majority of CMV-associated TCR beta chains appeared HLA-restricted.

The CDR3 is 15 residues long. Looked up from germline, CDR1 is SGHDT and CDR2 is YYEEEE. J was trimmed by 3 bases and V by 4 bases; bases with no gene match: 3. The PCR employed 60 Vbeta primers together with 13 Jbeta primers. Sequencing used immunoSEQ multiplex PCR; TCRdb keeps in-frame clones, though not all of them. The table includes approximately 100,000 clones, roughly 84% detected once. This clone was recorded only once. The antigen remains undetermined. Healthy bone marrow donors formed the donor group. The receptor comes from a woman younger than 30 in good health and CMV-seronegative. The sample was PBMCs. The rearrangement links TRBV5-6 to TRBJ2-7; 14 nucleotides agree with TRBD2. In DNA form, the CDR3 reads TGTGCCAGCAGCGCGGGGACTAGCGGGAGCTACGAGCAGTACTTC. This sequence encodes CASSAGTSGSYEQYF.